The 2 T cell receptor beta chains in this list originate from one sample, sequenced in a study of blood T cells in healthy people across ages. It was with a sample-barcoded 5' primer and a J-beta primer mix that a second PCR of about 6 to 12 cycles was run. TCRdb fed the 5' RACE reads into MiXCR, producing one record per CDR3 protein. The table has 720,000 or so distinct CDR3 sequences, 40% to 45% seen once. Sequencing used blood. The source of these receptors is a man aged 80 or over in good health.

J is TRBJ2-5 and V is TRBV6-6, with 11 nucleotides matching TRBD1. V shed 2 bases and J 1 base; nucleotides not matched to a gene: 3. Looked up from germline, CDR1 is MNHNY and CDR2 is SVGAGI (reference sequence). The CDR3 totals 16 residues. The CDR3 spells CASSYAGTGGQETQYF. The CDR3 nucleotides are TGTGCCAGCAGTTACGCAGGGACAGGGGGCCAAGAGACCCAGTACTTC.

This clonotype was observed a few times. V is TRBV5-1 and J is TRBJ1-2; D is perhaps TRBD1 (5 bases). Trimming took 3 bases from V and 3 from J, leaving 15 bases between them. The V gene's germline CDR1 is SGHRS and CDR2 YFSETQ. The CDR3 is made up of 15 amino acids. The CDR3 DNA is TGCGCCAGCAGCTGGGGGATTGGGGAGGACTATGGCTACACCTTC. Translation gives CASSWGIGEDYGYTF.